These T cell receptor beta chains were read from a single sample in a study of blood T cell repertoires in COVID-19. Libraries were prepared by immunoSEQ multiplex PCR; TCRdb keeps only in-frame clonotypes and omits some of them. This sample yields 300,000 to 450,000 clones, of which more than 85% are seen a single time; 1% belongs to the top ten. What was sequenced was PBMCs or T cells enriched from blood (not recorded which). These receptors originate from a woman younger than 45 who had recovered from COVID-19. Both conserved end residues are part of each CDR3. The D gene is left open where the match is weak. Clone size, where shown, is once, few, many, or a class for clones that have expanded.

>TRBJ2-5|NA|14|TRBV9|TRBD1
TGTGCCAGCAGCGTAGGGGGACAGGAAGAGACCCAGTACTTC
CASSVGGQEETQYF
>TRBJ1-2|NA|16|TRBV5-1|NA
TGCGCCAGCAGCTTCGGTCGGTCAGGGGTGGACTATGGCTACACCTTC
CASSFGRSGVDYGYTF
>TRBJ1-1|few|13|TRBV29-1|TRBD1
TGCAGCGCCGGGACAGGGACGGACACTGAAGCTTTCTTT
CSAGTGTDTEAFF
>TRBJ1-5|NA|16|TRBV9|NA
TGTGCCAGCAGCGTAGGATCAGGGGCCCACAATCAGCCCCAGCATTTT
CASSVGSGAHNQPQHF
>TRBJ2-6|NA|15|TRBV19|NA
TGTGCCAGTACAGAGAGGGTCTCTGGGGCCAACGTCCTGACTTTC
CASTERVSGANVLTF
>TRBJ2-2|NA|13|TRBV28|NA
TGTGCCAGCAGCCACCAGGGCACCGGGGAGCTGTTTTTT
CASSHQGTGELFF
>TRBJ1-2|NA|14|TRBV19|NA
TGTGCCAGTAGTTTTATTGGCCCTAACTATGGCTACACCTTC
CASSFIGPNYGYTF
>TRBJ2-3|NA|12|TRBV27|NA
TGTGCCAGCAGTCGGGAAGGAGATACGCAGTATTTT
CASSREGDTQYF
>TRBJ1-2|NA|14|TRBV18|NA
TGTGCCAGCTCACCCCAAAACAGGGATGATGGCTACACCTTC
CASSPQNRDDGYTF
>TRBJ1-2|few|13|TRBV4-1|NA
TGCGCCAGCAGCCAAGGGTACGGGTCTGGCTACACCTTC
CASSQGYGSGYTF
>TRBJ2-1|NA|13|TRBV15|TRBD2
TGTGCCACCAGCAGAGATCCAGGACTAGATCAGTTCTTC
CATSRDPGLDQFF
>TRBJ2-7|NA|16|TRBV4-3|NA
TGCGCCAGCAGCCAAGATTGGACGGGGAGCTCCTACGAGCAGTACTTC
CASSQDWTGSSYEQYF
>TRBJ2-5|NA|16|TRBV7-9|NA
TGTGCCAGCAGCGCGAGCCGGGGGGCTAACCAAGAGACCCAGTACTTC
CASSASRGANQETQYF
>TRBJ1-2|few|13|TRBV12-3/TRBV12-4|NA
TGTGCCAGCAGTTTACCAGATGGCTATGGCTACACCTTC
CASSLPDGYGYTF
>TRBJ2-7|once|17|TRBV14|TRBD1
TGTGCCAGCAGCCAAGTTGCGACAGGGGGTTCGCTCTACGAGCAGTACTTC
CASSQVATGGSLYEQYF
>TRBJ1-2|NA|16|TRBV19|TRBD1
TGTGCCAGTAGTATCGCAGGGGGTGCAGCTAACTATGGCTACACCTTC
CASSIAGGAANYGYTF
>TRBJ1-6|NA|14|TRBV2|TRBD1
TGTGCCAGCAGATATACAGGGGGCAATTCACCCCTCCACTTT
CASRYTGGNSPLHF
>TRBJ1-5|NA|17|TRBV21-1|NA
TGTGCCAGCACCGACAGGGGACCTTATTATAGCAATCAGCCCCAGCATTTT
CASTDRGPYYSNQPQHF
>TRBJ2-7|NA|14|TRBV11-2|NA
TGTGCCAGCAGCTTACGGACCCGGCAGGGAGAGCAGTACTTC
CASSLRTRQGEQYF
>TRBJ1-2|NA|16|TRBV19|TRBD1
TGTGCCAGTAGTACCCAAGGACAGGGGTTAAACTATGGCTACACCTTC
CASSTQGQGLNYGYTF
>TRBJ1-2|NA|15|TRBV6-5|NA
TGTGCCAGCAGCCCGATCGTCTGGGGGCAAGGGGGCTACACCTTC
CASSPIVWGQGGYTF
>TRBJ2-1|NA|13|TRBV5-5|TRBD1
TGTGCCAGCAGCGGCGGGACAGGGGACGAGCAGTTCTTC
CASSGGTGDEQFF
>TRBJ2-1|NA|15|TRBV2|TRBD2
TGTGCCAGCCCGCCAAAGACTAGCGCGTACAATGAGCAGTTCTTC
CASPPKTSAYNEQFF
>TRBJ1-1|NA|15|TRBV29-1|TRBD1
TGCAGCGTTTCAAGACAGGGGAATTGGGACACTGAAGCTTTCTTT
CSVSRQGNWDTEAFF
>TRBJ2-7|NA|15|TRBV7-2|NA
TGTGCCAGCAGCTACGACTTGGCATCGGGCTACGAGCAGTACTTC
CASSYDLASGYEQYF
>TRBJ1-3|NA|15|TRBV19|TRBD1
TGTGCCAGTAGTTCGGGACAGTCGTCTGGAAACACCATATATTTT
CASSSGQSSGNTIYF